This is a list of T cell receptor beta chains from one sample in a study of T cell changes during pregnancy in multiple sclerosis. Generated by immunoSEQ multiplex PCR, the TCRdb table keeps only in-frame clones and is missing some. This sample has about 24,000 clones, with 86% found just once. Specimen: CD8+ T cells from peripheral blood mononuclear cells, collected in the first trimester of pregnancy. The receptor set was obtained from a female donor in good health, enrolled as a control in a pregnancy study. Each CDR3 is given with its conserved first and last residue. A D gene is named only where the DNA matches it firmly. The size field is filled for only some rows; it gives once, few, many or a size class.

TGTGCCAGTAGCACGCGAGACGGGGACTACGAGCAGTACTTC,CASSTRDGDYEQYF,TRBV19,.,few,TRBJ2-7
TGCAGCGTTGCGGAGGGTAATTCACCCCTCCACTTT,CSVAEGNSPLHF,TRBV29-1,.,.,TRBJ1-6
TGTGCCAGCAGCCTACGGACTAGCGGGGGGGCGATGATCACCGGGGAGCTGTTTTTT,CASSLRTSGGAMITGELFF,TRBV9,TRBD2,.,TRBJ2-2
TGCGCCAGCAGCCAAGATTTAGCGGGGGGGATAGATACGCAGTATTTT,CASSQDLAGGIDTQYF,TRBV4-3,TRBD2,few,TRBJ2-3
TGTGCCAGCAGTTTATCCAGCGGGACCTACGAGCAGTACTTC,CASSLSSGTYEQYF,TRBV28,TRBD2,.,TRBJ2-7
TGTGCCAGCAGCCAAGACAGGGTGAATCAGCCCCAGCATTTT,CASSQDRVNQPQHF,TRBV4-2,.,.,TRBJ1-5
TGTGCCAGCAGGGGACAGGGCTACCAGCCCCAGCATTTT,CASRGQGYQPQHF,TRBV2,TRBD1,.,TRBJ1-5
TGTGCCAGCAGCGCCGGGACAGGGGTTCTTAGTTCACCCCTCCACTTT,CASSAGTGVLSSPLHF,TRBV9,TRBD1,.,TRBJ1-6
TGTGCCAGCAGTCCCGGACAGGGGCCCTACGAGCAGTACTTC,CASSPGQGPYEQYF,TRBV27,TRBD1,.,TRBJ2-7
TGCGCCAGCAGCCAAGATATGGCAGGGGGCAATCAGCCCCAGCATTTT,CASSQDMAGGNQPQHF,TRBV4-1,.,.,TRBJ1-5
TGTGCCCTCGGGACAGGGGGGCCTCTTTACAATGAGCAGTTCTTC,CALGTGGPLYNEQFF,TRBV10-3,TRBD1,.,TRBJ2-1
TGTGCCAGCAGCTCAGAGGGACAACCCCGCACCGGGGAGCTGTTTTTT,CASSSEGQPRTGELFF,TRBV9,.,.,TRBJ2-2
TGTGCCAGCAGTTCGACAGTGGACGAGCAGTACTTC,CASSSTVDEQYF,TRBV27,.,.,TRBJ2-7